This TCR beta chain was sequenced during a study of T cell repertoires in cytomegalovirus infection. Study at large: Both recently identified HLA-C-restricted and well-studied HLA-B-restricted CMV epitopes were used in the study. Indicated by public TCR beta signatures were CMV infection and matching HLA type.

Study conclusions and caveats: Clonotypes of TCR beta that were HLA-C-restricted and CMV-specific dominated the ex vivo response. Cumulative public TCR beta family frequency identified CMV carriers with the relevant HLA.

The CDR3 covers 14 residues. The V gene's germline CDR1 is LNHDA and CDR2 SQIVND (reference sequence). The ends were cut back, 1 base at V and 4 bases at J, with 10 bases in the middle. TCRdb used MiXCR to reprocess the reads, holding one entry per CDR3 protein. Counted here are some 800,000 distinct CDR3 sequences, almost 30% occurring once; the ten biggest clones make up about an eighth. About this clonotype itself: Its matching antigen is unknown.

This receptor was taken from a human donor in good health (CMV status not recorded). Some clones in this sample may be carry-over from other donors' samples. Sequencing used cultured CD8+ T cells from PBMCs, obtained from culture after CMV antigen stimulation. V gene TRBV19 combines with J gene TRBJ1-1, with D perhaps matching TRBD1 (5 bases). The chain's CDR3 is CASSIAGDGTEAFF. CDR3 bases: TGTGCCAGTAGTATAGCCGGGGACGGCACTGAAGCTTTCTTT.